These 20 T cell receptor beta chains came from one sample sequenced in a study of regulatory T cells in long-lasting Graves disease. Arm-PCR with iRepertoire HTBI primers amplified the CDR3 regions for these TCR beta libraries. TCRdb analysed the multiplex PCR reads with MiXCR anew, one entry per CDR3 protein. Altogether over 350,000 distinct CDR3 sequences are present, over 12% being singletons, with the ten largest covering about 8.2%. Time point given: newly diagnosed GD, antithyroid drugs for less than 3 months. Generation of the TCR library employed RNA extracted from PBMCs. These sequences were also reported in another study, on T cells in Graves' hyperthyroidism and ophthalmopathy.

Sequenced material: peripheral blood mononuclear cells (PBMCs), taken at new diagnosis, from a patient treated with antithyroid drugs. The receptors were sampled from a woman aged 40 to 50 with Graves disease.

This clonotype showed up many times. V gene TRBV20-1 combines with J gene TRBJ2-3; D is possibly TRBD1 or TRBD2 (5 bases each). V lost 6 bases and J lost 10, with 23 bases in between. Per germline, CDR1 DFQATT and CDR2 SNEGSKA (reference sequence). The CDR3 contains 14 residues. The CDR3 DNA follows: TGCAGTGCAGAAGGGGAGTCCGAGGGGAAAGCGCAGTATTTT. Translation: CSAEGESEGKAQYF.

Many counts were recorded for this clonotype. The genes are TRBV11-2 and TRBJ2-3; possibly TRBD1 for D (6 bases). With 5 bases removed from V and 8 bases from J, the gap between germline ends came to 14 bases. Germline lookup yields CDR1 SGHAT and CDR2 FQNNGV. The length of the CDR3 is 13 residues. CDR3 protein: CASSPTGYVTQYF. The CDR3 DNA follows: TGTGCCAGCAGCCCCACAGGGTACGTTACGCAGTATTTT.

Turning to this clonotype: This clone may be a read error of a much larger clone one base away. This rearrangement joins TRBV11-2 to TRBJ2-1; 11 positions match TRBD2. With V trimmed by 6 bases and J by 5 bases, 3 bases remained unmatched. This CDR3 is built from 14 residues. Looked up from germline, CDR1 is SGHAT and CDR2 is FQNNGV. Here the CDR3 DNA reads TGTGCCAGCAGTAGCGGGAGGGATAACAATGAGCAGTTCTTC. This codes for CASSSGRDNNEQFF.

In its sample, this clonotype was seen a few times. The chain joins TRBV4-1 to TRBJ1-3; 10 nucleotides align to TRBD1. Germline CDR1 is MGHRA and CDR2 is YSYEKL. The CDR3 sequence is 17 residues long. Trimming took 2 bases from V and 4 from J; bases not matched to a gene: 8. The CDR3 loop reads CASSQLTGGYTGNTIYF. CDR3 in DNA: TGCGCCAGCAGCCAACTGACAGGGGGCTATACGGGAAACACCATATATTTT.

This clonotype was picked up many times. J is TRBJ2-5 and V is TRBV30; possibly TRBD1 or TRBD2 for D (5 bases each). V was trimmed by 4 bases and J by 5 bases, leaving 17 bases between them. The CDR3 loop spans 14 amino acids. Germline V gene lookup returns CDR1 GTSNPN and CDR2 SVGIG (reference sequence). The CDR3 protein is CAWNPGPTTETQYF. The DNA of the CDR3 is TGTGCCTGGAATCCGGGGCCAACAACGGAGACCCAGTACTTC.

As regards this clonotype: A much larger clonotype is one base distant, so this may be a read error. The genes are TRBV10-3 and TRBJ1-2, with D possibly TRBD1 on 6 matching bases. The CDR3 covers 15 residues. Germline CDR1 reads ENHRY; CDR2 reads SYGVKD. CDR3 protein: CAVSGTKDSNYGYTF. CDR3 DNA sequence: TGTGCCGTCAGCGGGACGAAGGACAGCAACTATGGCTACACCTTC.

With regard to this clonotype: One end of the junction fails to match germline, which may point to a read error. The V call is TRBV12-3 or TRBV12-4, the J call TRBJ2-7, with 9 nucleotides matching TRBD2. The CDR3 has 14 residues. The CDR3 loop reads CATSSGRRSYEQYF. DNA of the CDR3: TGTGCCACCAGTAGCGGGAGACGCTCCTACGAGCAGTACTTC.

This clonotype came up many times. The V gene is TRBV29-1, the J gene TRBJ2-7; TRBD1 aligns across 9 bases. This CDR3 is 12 amino acids long. CDR1 is SQVTM, CDR2 ANQGSEA, per germline. The J segment lost 4 bases and the V segment lost 7 bases, leaving 5 bases of the junction unmatched. The CDR3 nucleotides are TGCAGCGCCGCGGGACAGGGATACGAGCAGTACTTC. Residues: CSAAGQGYEQYF.

The sample holds many counts of this clonotype. V and J are TRBV7-2 and TRBJ2-1; D is possibly TRBD1 or TRBD2 (7 bases each). V lost 5 bases, J lost 8 bases, and 22 bases lay in between. The V gene's germline CDR1 is SGHTA and CDR2 FQGNSA. The CDR3 totals 16 residues. For the CDR3, the DNA is TGTGCCAGCAGCCTGAGACTAGCAGGGGGTGGAGATGAGCAGTTCTTC. It yields the protein CASSLRLAGGGDEQFF.

Of note for this clonotype: A much larger clone differs by one base, so this may be a read error. The conserved phenylalanine or tryptophan normally closing the CDR3 is absent here, so this likely arose from a read error. This chain connects TRBV20-1 to TRBJ1-6, with D hard to call. This CDR3 comprises 15 residues. V was trimmed by 1 base and J by 5 bases, leaving 12 bases between them. Germline loops: CDR1 DFQATT, CDR2 SNEGSKA (reference sequence). CDR3 sequence: CSARAPGYDNSPLHL. The CDR3 coding sequence is TGCAGTGCTAGAGCACCGGGGTATGATAATTCACCCCTCCACCTT.

V is TRBV13 and J is TRBJ2-1, with TRBD2 matching 10 bases. The CDR3 length is 16 residues. V was clipped by 1 base and J by 2 bases; unmatched bases: 2. Germline V gene lookup returns CDR1 PRHDT and CDR2 FYEKMQ (reference sequence). The CDR3 DNA reads as TGTGCCAGCAGCTTAGCGGGACTAGCGCCCTACAATGAGCAGTTCTTC. Encoded protein: CASSLAGLAPYNEQFF. The entire variable domain, with the rest obtained from reference TRBV13 and TRBJ2-1, is as follows: AAGVIQSPRHLIKEKRETATLKCYPIPRHDTVYWYQQGPGQDPQFLISFYEKMQSDKGSIPDRFSAQQFSDYHSELNMSSLELGDSALYFCASSLAGLAPYNEQFFGPGTRLTVL.

The sample holds many counts of this clonotype. This chain connects TRBV5-6 to TRBJ2-1, with D possibly being TRBD2 (6 bases). Per the germline V gene, CDR1 is SGHDT and CDR2 is YYEEEE. This CDR3 is 15 amino acids long. V was cut by 3 bases and J by 4 bases, with 14 bases left in between. In DNA, the CDR3 is TGTGCCAGCAGCTCCCGGGACTTCACATACAATGAGCAGTTCTTC. Its protein is CASSSRDFTYNEQFF.

This clonotype was observed a few times. This probably arose from a read error, given a far larger clone one base away. This sequence joins TRBV2 and TRBJ2-2, with TRBD2 matching over 7 bases. The CDR3 covers 16 residues. Germline CDR1 is SNHLY and CDR2 is FYNNEI. CDR3 sequence: CTSTGRAGVATGELFF. As DNA, the CDR3 is TGTACCAGCACTGGGAGGGCGGGAGTGGCCACCGGGGAGCTGTTTTTT.

The table lists this clonotype with many counts. This chain connects TRBV2 to TRBJ1-4; unclear D gene. Trimming shortened V by 8 bases and J by 7 bases, and 17 bases separated the two germline ends. The germline V gene encodes CDR1 SNHLY and CDR2 FYNNEI. This CDR3 region has 14 residues. CDR3 amino acids: CASQEVSPSEKLFF. The CDR3 DNA follows: TGTGCCAGCCAGGAAGTCTCTCCGTCTGAAAAACTGTTTTTT. The full variable domain, in which reference TRBV2 and TRBJ1-4 provide the parts outside the CDR3, is EPEVTQTPSHQVTQMGQEVILRCVPISNHLYFYWYRQILGQKVEFLVSFYNNEISEKSEIFDDQFSVERPDGSNFTLKIRSTKLEDSAMYFCASQEVSPSEKLFFGSGTQLSVL.

Only a few counts were recorded for this clonotype. V gene TRBV27 combines with J gene TRBJ2-7, with TRBD2 identical over 12 bases. Germline CDR1 MNHEY, CDR2 SMNVEV (reference sequence). V shed 1 base, J shed 5 bases, and the junction held 9 bases outside the gene matches. This CDR3 is 17 amino acids long. CDR3 bases: TGTGCCAGCAGTTTATACCCCGCTAGCGGGAGGGCCAACGAGCAGTACTTC. It is translated as CASSLYPASGRANEQYF.

This chain uses TRBV6-1 with TRBJ2-3, with D perhaps TRBD1 or TRBD2 (6 bases each). The germline V gene has CDR1 MNHNS and CDR2 SASEGT. The length of the CDR3 is 18 residues. Between the trimmed V and J ends, which lost 5 bases and 3 bases, there was a span of 24 bases. The CDR3 spells CASSPRVRGARGTDTQYF. Written as DNA, the CDR3 is TGTGCCAGCAGTCCTCGCGTTAGGGGGGCCAGAGGTACAGATACGCAGTATTTT.

This clonotype has at least ten counts. The chain links TRBV12-5 to TRBJ2-7, with D uncertain. Germline V gives CDR1 LGHNT, CDR2 FRNRAP. The ends were cut back, 2 bases at V and 3 bases at J, with 2 bases in the middle. The CDR3 is 11 residues long. For the CDR3, the DNA is TGTGCTAGTGGTTTGTACTACGAGCAGTACTTC. It encodes CASGLYYEQYF.

The CDR3 bases are TGTGCCAGCAGTCGACAGGGGCACAACACACAAGAGACCCAGTACTTC. It is translated as CASSRQGHNTQETQYF. The gene calls are TRBV7-2 and TRBJ2-5, with 8 positions matching TRBD1. The CDR3 length is 16 residues. The V gene's germline CDR1 is SGHTA and CDR2 FQGNSA. J was trimmed by 2 bases and V by 6 bases; bases with no gene match: 11. Full variable domain (outside the CDR3, taken from reference TRBV7-2 and TRBJ2-5): GAGVSQSPSNKVTEKGKDVELRCDPISGHTALYWYRQSLGQGLEFLIYFQGNSAPDKSGLPSDRFSAERTGGSVSTLTIQRTQQEDSAVYLCASSRQGHNTQETQYFGPGTRLLVL.

By proportion, this clonotype is medium-sized. The rearrangement joins TRBV12-3 or TRBV12-4 to TRBJ1-1; D is undetermined. This CDR3 comprises 12 residues. Between the trimmed V and J ends, which lost 1 base and 4 bases, there was a span of 4 bases. The CDR3: CASSLGFTEAFF. CDR3 DNA: TGTGCCAGCAGTTTAGGGTTCACTGAAGCTTTCTTT.

This clonotype showed up just a few times. This sequence joins TRBV28 and TRBJ2-1, with TRBD2 matching 10 bases. V shed 4 bases, J shed 1 base, and the junction held 4 bases outside the gene matches. CDR1 is MDHEN, CDR2 SYDVKM, per germline. The CDR3 is 16 residues long. CDR3 region: CASSSSGRGSYNEQFF. For the CDR3, the DNA is TGTGCCAGCAGTTCTAGCGGGAGAGGGTCCTACAATGAGCAGTTCTTC.